These 23 T cell receptor beta chains share one sample of origin, sequenced in a study of graft-versus-host responses after intestinal transplantation. This table comes from immunoSEQ multiplex PCR, and its TCRdb copy is limited to in-frame clones, with some not included. The table has nearly 100,000 clones, about nine tenths seen once. Sequences were derived from PBMCs, sampled 450 to 460 days after intestinal transplant. The receptors originated from a human patient who received an intestinal transplant, so some T cells may come from the graft donor.

Only a few counts were recorded for this clone. The chain's CDR3 is CASSYLDRINSPLHF. The DNA for the CDR3 is TGTGCCAGCAGTTACCTGGACAGGATCAATTCACCCCTCCACTTT. The chain employs TRBV6-5 and TRBJ1-6, with 7 nucleotides matching TRBD1. The CDR3 has 15 residues. Germline V lookup: CDR1 MNHEY, CDR2 SVGAGI. The trim removed 2 bases at V and 7 bases at J, leaving 5 bases unmatched.

The V call is TRBV5-1, the J call TRBJ1-1; D is possibly TRBD1 (6 bases). V was shortened by 1 base and J by 1 base, with 11 bases between the two germline ends. The V gene's germline CDR1 is SGHRS and CDR2 YFSETQ. CDR3 length equals 15 residues. CDR3 amino acids: CASSLMGHSNTEAFF. The CDR3 DNA reads as TGCGCCAGCAGCTTGATGGGACACTCGAACACTGAAGCTTTCTTT.

The gene calls are TRBV5-1 and TRBJ2-7, with 10 nucleotides matching TRBD1. Germline V CDR1 and CDR2: SGHRS, YFSETQ. The trim removed 4 bases at V and 1 base at J, leaving 5 bases unmatched. The CDR3 consists of 15 residues. Written as DNA, the CDR3 is TGCGCCAGCAGCCGAGGGACAGGGGTGTCCTACGAGCAGTACTTC. Encoded protein: CASSRGTGVSYEQYF.

The chain employs TRBV9 and TRBJ2-5, with D perhaps given as TRBD1 or TRBD2 (5 bases each). Germline CDR1 and CDR2: SGDLS and YYNGEE. The CDR3 loop spans 16 amino acids. Trimming stripped 3 bases from V and 5 bases from J, with 20 bases between. The CDR3 here is CASSGEGPKSRETQYF. The CDR3 DNA sequence: TGTGCCAGCAGCGGCGAGGGACCTAAGAGCCGGGAGACCCAGTACTTC. Full variable domain (rest looked up from reference TRBV9 and TRBJ2-5): DSGVTQTPKHLITATGQRVTLRCSPRSGDLSVYWYQQSLDQGLQFLIQYYNGEERAKGNILERFSAQQFPDLHSELNLSSLELGDSALYFCASSGEGPKSRETQYFGPGTRLLVL.

This sequence joins TRBV6-4 and TRBJ2-3; D possibly corresponds to TRBD2 (5 bases). CDR3 length equals 15 residues. Germline V lookup: CDR1 MRHNA, CDR2 SNTAGT. V was shortened by 6 bases and J by 0 bases, with 13 bases between the two germline ends. The CDR3 nucleotides read TGTGCCAGCAGCGGCAACCCGGGGAGCACAGATACGCAGTATTTT. This sequence encodes CASSGNPGSTDTQYF.

This clone has a single count. The V call is TRBV2, the J call TRBJ2-3; 8 nucleotides line up with TRBD1. Losses at the gene ends were 4 bases for V and 4 bases for J; bases not matched to a gene: 10. CDR1 SNHLY and CDR2 FYNNEI come from the germline V gene. This CDR3 is built from 16 residues. The CDR3 loop is CASSGLQGAGADTQYF. CDR3 nucleotide sequence: TGTGCCAGCAGTGGCCTGCAGGGGGCCGGGGCAGATACGCAGTATTTT.

V is TRBV13 and J is TRBJ2-7, with 7 bases lining up with TRBD1. V lost 1 base and J lost 0; bases outside the gene matches: 6. The CDR3 extends over 16 amino acids. Germline-derived CDR1 and CDR2 are PRHDT and FYEKMQ (reference sequence). CDR3 amino acids: CASSLDPGGPSYEQYF. In nucleotides, the CDR3 is TGTGCCAGCAGCTTAGATCCAGGGGGTCCCTCCTACGAGCAGTACTTC.

This chain uses TRBV5-1 with TRBJ2-2, with TRBD1 identical over 7 bases. V shed 5 bases and J 5 bases; nucleotides not matched to a gene: 12. CDR1 is SGHRS and CDR2 is YFSETQ in the germline V gene. This CDR3 contains 16 residues. CDR3 nucleotide sequence: TGCGCCAGCAGGCCCCTGGGTGTCAGGGGGACCGGGGAGCTGTTTTTT. Translating it yields CASRPLGVRGTGELFF.

This chain connects TRBV6-6 to TRBJ1-5, with 7 bases fitting TRBD1. The CDR3 has 15 residues. CDR1 and CDR2 (germline): MNHNY, SVGAGI (reference sequence). Trimming removed 6 bases from V and 8 bases from J; junction bases left unmatched: 13. The DNA of the CDR3 is TGTGCCAGCAGGAAACGGGACAGCACGGAGGAGCCCCAGCATTTT. Translation gives CASRKRDSTEEPQHF.

This sequence joins TRBV5-1 and TRBJ2-5, with no clear D. V was pared by 2 bases and J by 5 bases, with 22 bases between. Germline CDR1 reads SGHRS; CDR2 reads YFSETQ. The CDR3 has 17 residues. DNA of the CDR3: TGCGCCAGCAGCTTCCGATCGACCCACCCGGGTGGGGAGACCCAGTACTTC. The encoded protein is CASSFRSTHPGGETQYF.

The rearrangement uses TRBV7-2 and TRBJ1-1, with 7 bases identical to TRBD1. CDR3 size: 14 residues. V lost 3 bases, J lost 1 base, and 2 bases stayed unmatched. Germline V CDR1 and CDR2: SGHTA, FQGNSA. CDR3 nucleotides: TGTGCCAGCAGCTTTCGACAGGGGAACACTGAAGCTTTCTTT. This gives the protein CASSFRQGNTEAFF. Full variable domain (rest looked up from reference TRBV7-2 and TRBJ1-1): GAGVSQSPSNKVTEKGKDVELRCDPISGHTALYWYRQSLGQGLEFLIYFQGNSAPDKSGLPSDRFSAERTGGSVSTLTIQRTQQEDSAVYLCASSFRQGNTEAFFGQGTRLTVV.

The J gene is TRBJ2-1, the V gene TRBV6-6; 8 nucleotides align to TRBD2. V shed 4 bases and J 4 bases; nucleotides not matched to a gene: 9. Per the germline V gene, CDR1 is MNHNY and CDR2 is SVGAGI (reference sequence). The CDR3 runs 16 residues. In nucleotides, the CDR3 is TGTGCCAGCAGTTCCGTACCGGGGGGGAGATACAATGAGCAGTTCTTC. The encoded protein is CASSSVPGGRYNEQFF.

CDR3 region: CASRSSGANVLTF. The CDR3 region has the DNA TGTGCCAGCAGAAGCTCTGGGGCCAACGTCCTGACTTTC. The J gene is TRBJ2-6, the V gene TRBV27; D is unresolved. This CDR3 is 13 amino acids long. CDR1 and CDR2 (germline): MNHEY, SMNVEV (reference sequence). Trimming shortened V by 6 bases and J by 0 bases, and 3 bases separated the two germline ends.

The chain carries TRBV18 and TRBJ2-3, with D maybe TRBD1 (5 bases). This CDR3 region has 15 residues. V was trimmed by 3 bases and J by 4 bases, leaving 14 bases between them. Germline assignment: CDR1 KGHSH and CDR2 LQKENI. The DNA for the CDR3 is TGTGCCAGCTCACCGGGTCAGGGATCGGCAGATACGCAGTATTTT. Translation: CASSPGQGSADTQYF.

J is TRBJ2-2 and V is TRBV5-1; unclear D gene. Germline V CDR1 and CDR2: SGHRS, YFSETQ. The CDR3 has 14 residues. Trimming took off 4 bases at V and 2 bases at J, with 9 bases between the two ends. The CDR3 protein is CASSRSINTGELFF. CDR3 DNA sequence: TGCGCCAGCAGCAGGAGCATAAACACCGGGGAGCTGTTTTTT. Together with reference TRBV5-1 and TRBJ2-2, the CDR3 gives the full variable domain: KAGVTQTPRYLIKTRGQQVTLSCSPISGHRSVSWYQQTPGQGLQFLFEYFSETQRNKGNFPGRFSGRQFSNSRSEMNVSTLELGDSALYLCASSRSINTGELFFGEGSRLTVL.

The J gene is TRBJ2-7, the V gene TRBV12-5; 8 nucleotides align to TRBD2. V was clipped by 6 bases and J by 5 bases; unmatched bases: 6. Germline CDR1 LGHNT, CDR2 FRNRAP. CDR3 length equals 13 residues. CDR3 protein: CASGRPGGDEQYF. For the CDR3, the DNA is TGTGCTAGTGGCCGACCGGGGGGGGACGAGCAGTACTTC. The full variable domain, with the rest looked up from reference TRBV12-5 and TRBJ2-7, is DARVTQTPRHKVTEMGQEVTMRCQPILGHNTVFWYRQTMMQGLELLAYFRNRAPLDDSGMPKDRFSAEMPDATLATLKIQPSEPRDSAVYFCASGRPGGDEQYFGPGTRLTVT.

J is TRBJ2-3 and V is TRBV7-8; 8 bases are a match to TRBD2. The CDR3 is 17 residues long. CDR1 SGHVS and CDR2 FQNEAQ come from the germline V gene. With V trimmed by 5 bases and J by 1 base, 11 bases remained unmatched. DNA of the CDR3: TGTGCCAGCAGCCCCGACTGGCGAGCGGGGGGCACAGATACGCAGTATTTT. This codes for CASSPDWRAGGTDTQYF.

This clone was seen a single time. V usage is TRBV5-1 and J usage is TRBJ1-2; a possible D gene is TRBD1 (5 bases). The V gene's germline CDR1 is SGHRS and CDR2 YFSETQ. This CDR3 is built from 13 residues. V was clipped by 4 bases and J by 5 bases, with 12 bases between them. CDR3 nucleotides: TGCGCCAGCAGCCCCGGGGCAGGTTATGGCTACACCTTC. Translated: CASSPGAGYGYTF.

The rearrangement links TRBV29-1 to TRBJ2-3; possibly TRBD1 or TRBD2 for D (6 bases each). CDR1 and CDR2 (germline): SQVTM, ANQGSEA. This CDR3 region has 16 residues. The ends were cut back, 7 bases at V and 0 bases at J, with 20 bases in the middle. In DNA, the CDR3 is TGCAGCGCCCAGGGGCTAGCGACCGCTAGCACAGATACGCAGTATTTT. As protein: CSAQGLATASTDTQYF.

V gene TRBV18 combines with J gene TRBJ2-5; no reliable D call. The CDR3 sequence is 11 residues long. The germline V gene encodes CDR1 KGHSH and CDR2 LQKENI. Trimming stripped 4 bases from V and 3 bases from J, with 3 bases between. CDR3 nucleotides: TGTGCCAGCTCACAAGAAGAGACCCAGTACTTC. This encodes CASSQEETQYF. Full variable domain (remainder filled in from reference TRBV18 and TRBJ2-5): NAGVMQNPRHLVRRRGQEARLRCSPMKGHSHVYWYRQLPEEGLKFMVYLQKENIIDESGMPKERFSAEFPKEGPSILRIQQVVRGDSAAYFCASSQEETQYFGPGTRLLVL.

This sequence joins TRBV6-5 and TRBJ2-5; D is possibly TRBD1 or TRBD2 (7 bases each). The J call may be wrong; the DNA end is better matched by TRBJ2-7. Germline CDR1 and CDR2: MNHEY and SVGAGI. The CDR3 is made up of 11 amino acids. The DNA for the CDR3 is TGTGCCAGCACAGGGGGGGGCGAGCAGTACTTC. The encoded protein is CASTGGGEQYF.

The chain uses TRBV13 and TRBJ2-2; D gene uncertain. The CDR3 length is 13 residues. CDR1 and CDR2 (germline): PRHDT, FYEKMQ (reference sequence). V lost 3 bases and J 6 bases, leaving 8 bases between the germline ends. DNA of the CDR3: TGTGCCAGCAGCTTGGGTGATGCCGGGGAGCTGTTTTTT. Amino acids: CASSLGDAGELFF.

V is TRBV19 and J is TRBJ1-6; no reliable D call. V was trimmed by 4 bases and J by 7 bases, leaving 2 bases between them. Germline V gives CDR1 LNHDA, CDR2 SQIVND (reference sequence). The CDR3 runs 11 residues. The CDR3 DNA reads TGTGCCAGTAGTAAGAATTCACCCCTCCACTTT. It codes for CASSKNSPLHF.